One and the same sample provided the 6 T cell receptor beta chains below, sequenced in a study of PD-L1 blockade in urothelial cancer. TCRdb's table, derived via immunoSEQ multiplex PCR, lists solely in-frame clones and lacks some. The sample lists more than 85,000 clones, 91% occurring once. The sequencing used PBMCs, collected around atezolizumab (anti-PD-L1) treatment. The receptors originated from a woman older than 75 with urothelial cancer.

The J gene is TRBJ1-1, the V gene TRBV5-1, with a weak D call TRBD1 (5 bases). The germline V and J ends were trimmed by 5 bases and 4 bases, with 12 bases remaining between them. CDR1 and CDR2 from the germline V gene are SGHRS and YFSETQ. The CDR3 totals 13 residues. For the CDR3, the DNA is TGCGCCAGCAGTCAGGGCGAACGCACTGAAGCTTTCTTT. It translates to CASSQGERTEAFF.

The chain combines TRBV5-1 with TRBJ1-2, with 8 bases matching TRBD1. V dropped 0 bases and J dropped 7; count of bases not matched to a gene: 5. Germline V gene sequence: CDR1 SGHRS, CDR2 YFSETQ. The CDR3 is 14 residues long. The CDR3: CASSLDAGGIGYTF. The CDR3 DNA reads as TGCGCCAGCAGCTTGGATGCAGGGGGCATTGGCTACACCTTC.

This sequence joins TRBV7-9 and TRBJ1-1; D uncertain. The CDR3 contains 14 residues. V lost 5 bases and J 6 bases, leaving 16 bases between the germline ends. Germline values: CDR1 SEHNR, CDR2 FQNEAQ (reference sequence). The CDR3 DNA reads as TGTGCCAGCAGCCGTGGGGAGGTTACCGCTGAAGCTTTCTTT. It encodes CASSRGEVTAEAFF.

The chain uses TRBV11-2 and TRBJ2-7; 13 bases align to TRBD2. V lost 5 bases, J lost 1 base, and 5 bases stayed unmatched. CDR1 is SGHAT and CDR2 is FQNNGV in the germline V gene. CDR3 length: 16 amino acids. CDR3 DNA sequence: TGTGCCAGCAGCCCCTGGACTAGCGGGAGTTCCTACGAGCAGTACTTC. Its translation: CASSPWTSGSSYEQYF. Complete variable domain (other parts from reference TRBV11-2 and TRBJ2-7): EAGVAQSPRYKIIEKRQSVAFWCNPISGHATLYWYQQILGQGPKLLIQFQNNGVVDDSQLPKDRFSAERLKGVDSTLKIQPAKLEDSAVYLCASSPWTSGSSYEQYFGPGTRLTVT.

The genes are TRBV27 and TRBJ2-3; D remains unclear. The CDR3 is 12 amino acids. Germline values: CDR1 MNHEY, CDR2 SMNVEV (reference sequence). Trimming shortened V by 5 bases and J by 6 bases, and 9 bases separated the two germline ends. This CDR3 reads CASSKLSDTQYF. Written as DNA, the CDR3 is TGTGCCAGCAGTAAACTTTCGGATACGCAGTATTTT.

This chain links TRBV18 with TRBJ2-7; 7 bases line up with TRBD2. Trimming cost V 0 bases and J 5 bases; bases outside gene matches: 4. The CDR3 contains 14 residues. Germline CDR1 is KGHSH and CDR2 is LQKENI. CDR3 sequence: CASSPPGGTHEQYF. CDR3 bases: TGTGCCAGCTCACCACCGGGGGGGACTCACGAGCAGTACTTC. The full variable domain, in which reference TRBV18 and TRBJ2-7 provide the parts outside the CDR3, is NAGVMQNPRHLVRRRGQEARLRCSPMKGHSHVYWYRQLPEEGLKFMVYLQKENIIDESGMPKERFSAEFPKEGPSILRIQQVVRGDSAAYFCASSPPGGTHEQYFGPGTRLTVT.